The 18 T cell receptor beta chains listed next were all sequenced from one sample in a study of T cells after yellow fever vaccination. Via MiXCR, TCRdb re-called the 5' RACE reads, giving one row per CDR3 protein. The sample has approximately 260,000 distinct CDR3 sequences, under 15% seen once. The sequenced sample was CD4+ T cells sorted from PBMCs, obtained 45 days after the yellow fever booster vaccination. Receptors originate from a man aged 30 to 45 who received the YFV17D yellow fever vaccine.

This chain connects TRBV4-3 to TRBJ2-3; D is unresolved. Trimming stripped 6 bases from V and 5 bases from J, with 12 bases between. CDR3 size: 13 residues. Per the germline V gene, CDR1 is LGHNA and CDR2 is YSLEER. The CDR3 loop reads CASSPRKGDTQYF. The CDR3 DNA sequence: TGCGCCAGCAGTCCTAGAAAGGGAGATACGCAGTATTTT.

This chain joins TRBV6-2 or TRBV6-3 and TRBJ2-1; 7 bases are shared with TRBD2. The ends lost 4 bases at V and 8 bases at J; junction bases unmatched: 8. The CDR3 covers 14 residues. Per the germline V gene, CDR1 is MNHEY and CDR2 is SVGEGT. Here the CDR3 DNA reads TGTGCCAGCAGTTTTGCGGGAGTTGCCGATGAGCAGTTCTTC. It yields the protein CASSFAGVADEQFF.

This clonotype was counted a few times. V is TRBV4-3 and J is TRBJ2-2; 12 bases are shared with TRBD2. The CDR3 runs 18 residues. Trimming removed 2 bases from V and 0 bases from J; junction bases left unmatched: 4. Germline V gene lookup returns CDR1 LGHNA and CDR2 YSLEER. CDR3 coding DNA: TGCGCCAGCAGCCAAAGACTAGCGGGAGCCGCGAACACCGGGGAGCTGTTTTTT. This gives the protein CASSQRLAGAANTGELFF.

This rearrangement joins TRBV7-8 to TRBJ2-3, with 7 bases that match TRBD2. From germline, CDR1 is SGHVS and CDR2 FQNEAQ. After removal of 6 bases from V and 0 bases from J, the junction contained 6 bases not matched to a gene. The CDR3 sequence is 15 residues long. This CDR3 is CASRPLSGSTDTQYF. The CDR3 DNA sequence: TGTGCCAGCAGACCCCTTAGCGGGAGCACAGATACGCAGTATTTT.

This clonotype was observed a handful of times. This chain uses TRBV20-1 with TRBJ2-3; no clear D gene. Trimming stripped 4 bases from V and 7 bases from J, with 12 bases between. Germline-derived CDR1 and CDR2 are DFQATT and SNEGSKA (reference sequence). The CDR3 has 12 residues. The CDR3: CSAIREANTQYF. For the CDR3, the DNA is TGCAGTGCTATAAGAGAGGCAAATACGCAGTATTTT.

The V and J genes are TRBV24-1 and TRBJ2-3; TRBD2 is a possible D gene (5 bases). The CDR3 sequence is 15 residues long. The germline gives CDR1 KGHDR, CDR2 SFDVKD. The V end lost 5 bases, the J end lost 0 bases, and 11 bases lay between the germline ends. CDR3 coding DNA: TGTGCCACCAGTGTGTTGCGGGCCAGCACAGATACGCAGTATTTT. Protein: CATSVLRASTDTQYF.

This clonotype showed up many times. The CDR3 DNA reads TGCAGCGTTGAAAGGGGAACGGATGAGCAGTTCTTC. It specifies CSVERGTDEQFF. The chain uses TRBV29-1 and TRBJ2-1; the D gene is possibly TRBD1 (5 bases). The germline V gene encodes CDR1 SQVTM and CDR2 ANQGSEA. Deletions cut 2 bases from V and 8 bases from J, with 10 bases between. The CDR3 is 12 residues long.

The chain is built from TRBV7-9 and TRBJ2-1; a possible D gene is TRBD1 (5 bases). The CDR3 consists of 15 residues. Germline V gene sequence: CDR1 SEHNR, CDR2 FQNEAQ (reference sequence). V was shortened by 3 bases and J by 3 bases, with 12 bases between the two germline ends. CDR3 nucleotide sequence: TGTGCCAGCAGCTTGTCAGGGCTCCTCTACAATGAGCAGTTCTTC. This codes for CASSLSGLLYNEQFF.

The chain joins TRBV14 to TRBJ1-4; TRBD1 matches at 9 bases. Losses at the gene ends were 3 bases for V and 8 bases for J; bases not matched to a gene: 1. The CDR3 is 13 amino acids. Germline-derived CDR1 and CDR2 are SGHDN and FVKESK. CDR3 residues: CASSHGTGEKLFF. CDR3 bases: TGTGCCAGCAGCCACGGGACAGGGGAAAAACTGTTTTTT.

This clonotype was counted only a few times. The CDR3 sequence is CASSSDWYTQYF. The CDR3 DNA reads TGTGCCAGCAGCTCCGACTGGTATACGCAGTATTTT. This chain joins TRBV12-3 or TRBV12-4 and TRBJ2-3; D not certain. Trimming took off 6 bases at V and 7 bases at J, with 11 bases between the two ends. The CDR3 loop spans 12 amino acids.

The J gene is TRBJ2-2, the V gene TRBV14, with D tentatively TRBD1 or TRBD2 (6 bases each). The CDR3 is 17 amino acids. Trimming left V 2 bases short and J 4 bases short, with 17 bases between. Germline V CDR1 and CDR2: SGHDN, FVKESK. CDR3 in DNA: TGTGCCAGCAGCCAATTCCGCCGGGGGCAAACCACCGGGGAGCTGTTTTTT. Amino acid sequence: CASSQFRRGQTTGELFF.

In this sample, this clonotype turned up many times. The chain recombines TRBV6-1 with TRBJ2-3, with TRBD2 identical over 11 bases. Germline V gene sequence: CDR1 MNHNS, CDR2 SASEGT. The V segment lost 8 bases and the J segment 2 bases; nucleotides outside the gene matches: 3. This CDR3 comprises 14 residues. Here the CDR3 reads CASLAGGPTDTQYF. CDR3 in DNA: TGTGCCAGCCTAGCGGGAGGTCCCACAGATACGCAGTATTTT.

V and J are TRBV20-1 and TRBJ2-1, with a weak D call TRBD2 (6 bases). There are 17 residues in the CDR3. Germline V lookup: CDR1 DFQATT, CDR2 SNEGSKA (reference sequence). The germline V and J ends were trimmed by 0 bases and 2 bases, with 17 bases remaining between them. CDR3 in DNA: TGCAGTGCTAGAGATGGCGTGGGGACTGATACCTACAATGAGCAGTTCTTC. It yields the protein CSARDGVGTDTYNEQFF.

There are a few counts of this clonotype. V is TRBV30 and J is TRBJ2-7, with TRBD1 identical over 8 bases. The germline V gene encodes CDR1 GTSNPN and CDR2 SVGIG (reference sequence). The J segment lost 6 bases and the V segment lost 3 bases, leaving 10 bases of the junction unmatched. The CDR3 extends over 14 amino acids. CDR3: CAWSRTGSNLEQYF. Written as DNA, the CDR3 is TGTGCCTGGAGCCGGACAGGGTCCAATCTCGAGCAGTACTTC.

This clonotype came up many times. The chain couples TRBV7-9 to TRBJ1-2, with D perhaps matching TRBD1 (5 bases). CDR1 SEHNR and CDR2 FQNEAQ come from the germline V gene (reference sequence). The CDR3 length is 15 residues. The V end lost 5 bases, the J end lost 2 bases, and 15 bases lay between the germline ends. CDR3 DNA: TGTGCCAGCAGCCATGGGACGAGGCTAAACTATGGCTACACCTTC. Its protein product is CASSHGTRLNYGYTF.

This clonotype occurred a few times. The V gene is TRBV9, the J gene TRBJ1-4, with 7 bases lining up with TRBD1. The V gene's germline CDR1 is SGDLS and CDR2 YYNGEE. This CDR3 region has 17 residues. Germline trimming cut 0 bases from V and 8 bases from J; bases unmatched to any gene: 13. The CDR3: CASSVGTGASVVEKLFF. The CDR3 nucleotides read TGTGCCAGCAGCGTAGGGACAGGCGCCTCTGTCGTCGAAAAACTGTTTTTT.

The V gene is TRBV29-1, the J gene TRBJ2-1, with D hard to call. CDR3 length equals 9 residues. Trimming shortened V by 4 bases and J by 9 bases, and 4 bases separated the two germline ends. Germline values: CDR1 SQVTM, CDR2 ANQGSEA. CDR3 bases: TGCAGCGTTGGGGGTGAGCAGTTCTTC. It is translated as CSVGGEQFF.

This clonotype was counted many times. The J gene is TRBJ2-7, the V gene TRBV5-1, with 9 bases fitting TRBD1. Germline V gene data show CDR1 as SGHRS and CDR2 as YFSETQ. The CDR3 length is 14 residues. V dropped 0 bases and J dropped 2; count of bases not matched to a gene: 0. CDR3: CASSLGDRAYEQYF. The CDR3, as DNA: TGCGCCAGCAGCTTGGGGGACAGGGCCTACGAGCAGTACTTC.